This T cell receptor (beta chain) was observed in a study of OX40 agonist ivuxolimab in advanced cancers. Study findings and constraints: Expanded clones were, on average, more numerous among CD8+ T cells than CD4+.

Only in-frame clones appear in the TCRdb table, and some are missing; sequencing was by immunoSEQ multiplex PCR. Altogether about 88,000 clones are present, around nine tenths being singletons, with the ten largest covering around 1.5%. Germline CDR1 and CDR2: MNHEY and SVGAGI. Trimming removed 0 bases from V and 1 base from J, with 9 bases in between. The CDR3 contains 15 residues. The count of this clone is one. The antigen is not known. The sequencing here drew on CD4+ or CD8+ T cells sorted from blood, taken in a trial of the OX40 agonist ivuxolimab. This TCR was sampled from an adult with an advanced solid tumor such as melanoma, head and neck, liver or kidney cancer. The chain recombines TRBV6-5 with TRBJ1-1; no clear D gene. Here the CDR3 reads CASSYSGRSNTEAFF. Written as DNA, the CDR3 is TGTGCCAGCAGTTACTCAGGGAGGTCGAACACTGAAGCTTTCTTT.